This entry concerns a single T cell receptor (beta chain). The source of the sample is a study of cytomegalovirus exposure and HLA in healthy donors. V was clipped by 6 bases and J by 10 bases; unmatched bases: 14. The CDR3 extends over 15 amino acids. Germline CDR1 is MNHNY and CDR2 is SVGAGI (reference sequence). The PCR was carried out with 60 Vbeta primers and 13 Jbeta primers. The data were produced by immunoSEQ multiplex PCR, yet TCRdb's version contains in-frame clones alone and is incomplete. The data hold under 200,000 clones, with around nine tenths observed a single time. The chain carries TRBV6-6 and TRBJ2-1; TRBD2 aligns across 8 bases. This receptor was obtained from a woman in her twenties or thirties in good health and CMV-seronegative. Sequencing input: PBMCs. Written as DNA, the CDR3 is TGTGCCAGCAGCCCGAGGGCAGCGGGGGTCTTCGAGCAGTTCTTC. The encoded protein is CASSPRAAGVFEQFF.